The present T cell receptor beta chain was sequenced within a study of blood T cell repertoires in COVID-19. Turning to the study itself: The samples span acute and convalescent COVID-19 from the United States, Italy and Spain.

CDR3 length: 14 amino acids. J gave up 8 bases and V 4 bases, and 6 bases lay outside the gene matches. The germline V gene has CDR1 SGHNT and CDR2 YYREEE (reference sequence). In the original workflow: Scientists estimated how many nucleated cells there were by amplifying reference gene primers. Using immunoSEQ multiplex PCR, the repertoire was profiled, and TCRdb retains in-frame clones only, with some absent. That table gives V, J and clone size, and the DNA gave D and trimming. Of about 37,000 clones in the sample, 88% were seen once. The chain joins TRBV5-4 to TRBJ1-4; 9 positions agree with TRBD1. The sequenced sample was peripheral blood. This clonotype was obtained from a human donor in a cohort sampled during active COVID-19. CDR3 nucleotide sequence: TGTGCCAGCAGCGTACAGGGGGCAGGGGAAAAACTGTTTTTT. It encodes CASSVQGAGEKLFF.